A single sample is the source of the 18 T cell receptor beta chains below, sequenced in a study of blood T cell repertoires in COVID-19. Repertoires were generated with immunoSEQ multiplex PCR, while TCRdb's copy carries only in-frame clones and drops some. The data show some 95,000 clones, about 80% seen once. Sample: peripheral blood. The receptors here all came from a man aged 65 to 85 with acute or convalescent COVID-19.

CDR3 nucleotide sequence: TGTGCCTCGAGGTCGCAGCGAGATAATTCACCCCTCCACTTT. It encodes CASRSQRDNSPLHF. The J gene is TRBJ1-6, the V gene TRBV15; D gene ambiguous. CDR3 length: 14 amino acids. V was cut by 11 bases and J by 5 bases, with 16 bases left in between. Per the germline V gene, CDR1 is LNHNV and CDR2 is YYDKDF (reference sequence).

The chain recombines TRBV7-9 with TRBJ1-2; 9 nucleotides agree with TRBD1. Germline V gene sequence: CDR1 SEHNR, CDR2 FQNEAQ (reference sequence). With 5 bases clipped from V and 1 base from J, the junction kept 11 bases outside the gene matches. The length of the CDR3 is 17 residues. The CDR3 loop reads CASSPSGTGRFNYGYTF. The CDR3 bases are TGTGCCAGCAGCCCGTCCGGGACAGGGCGATTTAACTATGGCTACACCTTC.

This clone has only a few counts. V and J are TRBV19 and TRBJ1-5, with 9 bases identical to TRBD1. This CDR3 spans 16 amino acids. Germline lookup yields CDR1 LNHDA and CDR2 SQIVND (reference sequence). The V gene end was trimmed by 6 bases and the J gene end by 2 bases; junction bases not matched to a gene: 8. CDR3 nucleotides: TGTGCCAGTAGGATCCGGACAGGGGACGGCAATCAGCCCCAGCATTTT. This encodes CASRIRTGDGNQPQHF.

To note about this clone: A much larger clonotype is one base distant, so this may be a read error. The gene calls are TRBV5-5 and TRBJ2-2; 7 positions match TRBD1. This CDR3 contains 15 residues. CDR1 SGHKS and CDR2 YYEKEE come from the germline V gene (reference sequence). Trimming cost V 1 base and J 1 base; bases outside gene matches: 1. In DNA, the CDR3 is TGTGCCAGCAGCTTGACAGGGGTGAACACCGGGGAGCTGTTTTTT. Its translation: CASSLTGVNTGELFF. Based on the CDR3 plus reference TRBV5-5 and TRBJ2-2, the full variable domain is DAGVTQSPTHLIKTRGQQVTLRCSPISGHKSVSWYQQVLGQGPQFIFQYYEKEERGRGNFPDRFSARQFPNYSSELNVNALLLGDSALYLCASSLTGVNTGELFFGEGSRLTVL.

This rearrangement joins TRBV5-1 to TRBJ1-1; maybe TRBD1 (5 bases). Germline V lookup: CDR1 SGHRS, CDR2 YFSETQ. CDR3 length: 16 residues. Trimming cost V 0 bases and J 4 bases, with 16 bases left between them. CDR3 DNA: TGCGCCAGCAGCTTGGCCGGAACAGGAATGATCACTGAAGCTTTCTTT. Protein: CASSLAGTGMITEAFF.

This chain joins TRBV27 and TRBJ1-5, with 11 bases aligning to TRBD1. Germline-derived CDR1 and CDR2 are MNHEY and SMNVEV (reference sequence). CDR3 length equals 13 residues. The ends lost 5 bases at V and 9 bases at J; junction bases unmatched: 3. As DNA, the CDR3 is TGTGCCAGCAGTGGACAGGGGGCTCGGCCCCAGCATTTT. It yields the protein CASSGQGARPQHF.

The chain couples TRBV7-3 to TRBJ2-3, with TRBD1 matching 7 bases. V was clipped by 2 bases and J by 5 bases; unmatched bases: 1. CDR3 length: 13 residues. Germline CDR1 SGHTA, CDR2 FQGTGA. As DNA, the CDR3 is TGTGCCAGCAGCTTACGACAGGGAGATACGCAGTATTTT. Protein product: CASSLRQGDTQYF.

The chain has TRBV4-2 and TRBJ1-1; D possibly corresponds to TRBD1 (6 bases). V shed 1 base and J shed 5 bases, with 14 bases lying between them. This CDR3 is built from 15 residues. The V gene's germline CDR1 is LGHNA and CDR2 YNFKEQ. CDR3 nucleotide sequence: TGTGCCAGCAGCCAAGGTGGGGGGGGCTCTACTGAAGCTTTCTTT. It yields the protein CASSQGGGGSTEAFF.

The chain carries TRBV2 and TRBJ1-1; D is perhaps TRBD1 (6 bases). Trimming removed 7 bases at V and 0 bases at J, with 15 bases between. The CDR3 sequence is 15 residues long. Per germline, CDR1 SNHLY and CDR2 FYNNEI. The CDR3, as DNA: TGTGCCAGCACACGGGGGGCAGGAATGAACACTGAAGCTTTCTTT. Amino acid sequence: CASTRGAGMNTEAFF.

V is TRBV23-1 and J is TRBJ1-5; D is ambiguous. TRBV23-1 is recorded as an ORF, its role being uncertain. The ends were cut back, 0 bases at V and 0 bases at J, with 21 bases in the middle. This CDR3 has 20 amino acids. CDR3 region: CASSQSCPRLGAYSNQPQHF. The CDR3 DNA follows: TGCGCCAGCAGTCAATCTTGCCCTCGACTGGGAGCTTATAGCAATCAGCCCCAGCATTTT.

This sequence joins TRBV5-1 and TRBJ1-1; tentative D call: TRBD1 (6 bases). Germline CDR1 is SGHRS and CDR2 is YFSETQ. The ends were cut back, 4 bases at V and 8 bases at J, with 12 bases in the middle. The CDR3 has 12 residues. The CDR3 here is CASSTNGQEAFF. As DNA, the CDR3 is TGCGCCAGCAGCACTAACGGACAGGAAGCTTTCTTT. Full variable domain (missing parts from reference TRBV5-1 and TRBJ1-1): KAGVTQTPRYLIKTRGQQVTLSCSPISGHRSVSWYQQTPGQGLQFLFEYFSETQRNKGNFPGRFSGRQFSNSRSEMNVSTLELGDSALYLCASSTNGQEAFFGQGTRLTVV.

This chain links TRBV6-5 with TRBJ2-7, with TRBD1 identical over 7 bases. Trimming at V came to 0 bases and at J to 4 bases, leaving 6 bases not matched to a gene. Germline CDR1 is MNHEY and CDR2 is SVGAGI. There are 15 residues in the CDR3. The CDR3 region has the DNA TGTGCCAGCAGTTACTCCGGGACAGAACCTTACGAGCAGTACTTC. Its protein product is CASSYSGTEPYEQYF.

The V gene is TRBV19, the J gene TRBJ2-6; possibly TRBD1 for D (5 bases). Germline lookup yields CDR1 LNHDA and CDR2 SQIVND (reference sequence). The V and J ends lost 7 bases and 0 bases respectively, with 13 bases between them. The CDR3 is 16 residues long. In DNA, the CDR3 is TGTGCCAGTAAAGGACAACCTTACTCTGGGGCCAACGTCCTGACTTTC. This translates into CASKGQPYSGANVLTF.

This clone was counted many times. This specimen includes other DNA sequences encoding the same CDR3. The V call is TRBV5-1, the J call TRBJ2-7; the D gene is possibly TRBD1 (7 bases). The CDR3 totals 15 residues. V was cut by 4 bases and J by 4 bases, with 18 bases left in between. CDR1 SGHRS and CDR2 YFSETQ come from the germline V gene. CDR3 nucleotides: TGCGCCAGCAGCCTGACCGCAGGGGGAGGATACGAGCAGTACTTC. Protein: CASSLTAGGGYEQYF.

This sequence joins TRBV24-1 and TRBJ1-2; no reliable D call. CDR3 length: 14 residues. The germline gives CDR1 KGHDR, CDR2 SFDVKD. The V end was cut by 1 base, the J end by 5 bases, with 10 bases between. The chain's CDR3 is CATSDFEEEYGYTF. The CDR3 coding sequence is TGTGCCACCAGTGATTTTGAGGAGGAGTATGGCTACACCTTC.

This chain connects TRBV5-1 to TRBJ2-1; TRBD2 agrees at 7 bases. The junction had 3 bases not matched to a gene; V was cut back by 2 bases and J by 4 bases. CDR1 and CDR2 (germline): SGHRS, YFSETQ. The CDR3 sequence is 14 residues long. The CDR3 DNA is TGCGCCAGCAGCTTCGGCGGGGGATACAATGAGCAGTTCTTC. It translates to CASSFGGGYNEQFF. Drawing the rest from reference TRBV5-1 and TRBJ2-1, the complete variable domain is KAGVTQTPRYLIKTRGQQVTLSCSPISGHRSVSWYQQTPGQGLQFLFEYFSETQRNKGNFPGRFSGRQFSNSRSEMNVSTLELGDSALYLCASSFGGGYNEQFFGPGTRLTVL.

The chain has TRBV9 and TRBJ1-2, with 7 bases identical to TRBD1. V trimming: 0 bases; J trimming: 6 bases; junction bases outside the gene matches: 5. The CDR3 spans 14 residues. Germline V gives CDR1 SGDLS, CDR2 YYNGEE. CDR3 in amino acids: CASSVDAGGNGYTF. CDR3 sequence (DNA): TGTGCCAGCAGCGTAGACGCAGGGGGAAATGGCTACACCTTC.

The V call is TRBV3-1 (or the pseudogene TRBV3-2), the J call TRBJ1-5; TRBD1 matches at 9 bases. The length of the CDR3 is 16 residues. Germline V CDR1 and CDR2: LGHDT, YNNKEL (reference sequence). V shed 6 bases and J 2 bases; nucleotides not matched to a gene: 8. CDR3 DNA: TGTGCCAGCAGTTACGGGACAGGGCAGGGCAATCAGCCCCAGCATTTT. It codes for CASSYGTGQGNQPQHF.